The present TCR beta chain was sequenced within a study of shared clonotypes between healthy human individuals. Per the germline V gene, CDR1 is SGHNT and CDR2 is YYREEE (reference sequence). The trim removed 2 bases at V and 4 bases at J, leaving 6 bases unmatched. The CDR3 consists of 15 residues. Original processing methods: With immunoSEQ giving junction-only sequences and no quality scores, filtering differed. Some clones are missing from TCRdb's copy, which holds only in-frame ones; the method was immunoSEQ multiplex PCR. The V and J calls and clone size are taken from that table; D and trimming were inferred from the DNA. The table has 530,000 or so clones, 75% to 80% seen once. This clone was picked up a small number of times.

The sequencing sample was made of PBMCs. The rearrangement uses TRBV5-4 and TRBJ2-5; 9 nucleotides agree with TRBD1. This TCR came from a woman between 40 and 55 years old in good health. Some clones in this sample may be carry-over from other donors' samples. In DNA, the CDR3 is TGTGCCAGCAGCTTTGCGGGACAGGGATCAGAGACCCAGTACTTC. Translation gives CASSFAGQGSETQYF.